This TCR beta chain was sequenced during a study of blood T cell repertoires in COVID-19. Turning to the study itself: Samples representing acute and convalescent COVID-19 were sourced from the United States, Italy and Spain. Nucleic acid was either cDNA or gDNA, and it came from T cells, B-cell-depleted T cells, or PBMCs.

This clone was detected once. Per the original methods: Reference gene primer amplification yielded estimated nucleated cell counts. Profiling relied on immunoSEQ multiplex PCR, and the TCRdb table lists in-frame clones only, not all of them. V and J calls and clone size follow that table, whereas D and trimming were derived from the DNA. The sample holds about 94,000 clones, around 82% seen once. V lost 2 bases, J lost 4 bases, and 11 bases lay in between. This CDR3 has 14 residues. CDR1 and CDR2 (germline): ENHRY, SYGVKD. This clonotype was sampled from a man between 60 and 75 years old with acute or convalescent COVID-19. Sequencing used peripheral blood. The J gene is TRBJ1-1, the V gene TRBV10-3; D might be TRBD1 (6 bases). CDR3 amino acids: CAISEPDSGTEAFF. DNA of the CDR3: TGTGCCATCAGTGAGCCGGACAGCGGCACTGAAGCTTTCTTT.